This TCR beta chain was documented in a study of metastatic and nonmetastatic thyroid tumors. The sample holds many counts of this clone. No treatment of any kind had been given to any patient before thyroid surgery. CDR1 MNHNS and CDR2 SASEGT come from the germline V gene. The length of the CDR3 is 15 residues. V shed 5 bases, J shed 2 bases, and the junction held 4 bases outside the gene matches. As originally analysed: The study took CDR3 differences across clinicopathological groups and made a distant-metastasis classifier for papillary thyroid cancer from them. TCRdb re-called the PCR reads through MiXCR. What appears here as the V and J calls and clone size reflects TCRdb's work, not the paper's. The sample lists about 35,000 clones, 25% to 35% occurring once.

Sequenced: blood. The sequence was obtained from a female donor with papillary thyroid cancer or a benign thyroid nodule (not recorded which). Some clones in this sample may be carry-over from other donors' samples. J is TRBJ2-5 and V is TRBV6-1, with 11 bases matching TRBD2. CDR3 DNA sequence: TGTGCCAGCAGTTCCGTAGCGGGGGGGCAAGAGACCCAGTACTTC. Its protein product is CASSSVAGGQETQYF.